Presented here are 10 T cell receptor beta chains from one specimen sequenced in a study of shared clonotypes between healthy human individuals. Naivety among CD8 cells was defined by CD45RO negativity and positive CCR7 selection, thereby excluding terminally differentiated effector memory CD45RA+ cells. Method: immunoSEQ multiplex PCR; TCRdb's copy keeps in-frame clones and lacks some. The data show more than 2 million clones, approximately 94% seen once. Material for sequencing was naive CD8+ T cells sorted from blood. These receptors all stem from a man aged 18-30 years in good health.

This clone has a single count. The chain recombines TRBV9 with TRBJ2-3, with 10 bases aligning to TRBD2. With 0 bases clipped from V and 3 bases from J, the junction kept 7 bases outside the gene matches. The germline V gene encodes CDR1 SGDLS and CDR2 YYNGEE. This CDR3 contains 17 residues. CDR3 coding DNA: TGTGCCAGCAGCGTAGGGCCTAGCGGGAGCCTTACAGATACGCAGTATTTT. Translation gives CASSVGPSGSLTDTQYF.

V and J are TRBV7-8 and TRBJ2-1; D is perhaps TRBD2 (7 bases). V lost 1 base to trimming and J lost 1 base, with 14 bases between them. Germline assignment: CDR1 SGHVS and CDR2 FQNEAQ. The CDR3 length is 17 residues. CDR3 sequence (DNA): TGTGCCAGCAGCTTAGTGGGGGGGCCGGTTTCCTACAATGAGCAGTTCTTC. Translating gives CASSLVGGPVSYNEQFF.

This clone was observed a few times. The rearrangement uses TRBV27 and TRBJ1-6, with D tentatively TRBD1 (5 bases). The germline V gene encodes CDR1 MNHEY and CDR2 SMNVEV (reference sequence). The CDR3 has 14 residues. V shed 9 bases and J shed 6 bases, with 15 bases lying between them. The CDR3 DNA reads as TGTGCCAGTTCGGGACTAGGGGTTAATTCACCCCTCCACTTT. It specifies CASSGLGVNSPLHF.

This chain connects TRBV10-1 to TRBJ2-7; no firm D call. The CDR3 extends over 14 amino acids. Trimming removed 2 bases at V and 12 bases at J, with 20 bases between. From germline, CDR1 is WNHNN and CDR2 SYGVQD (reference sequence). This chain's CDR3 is CASSEAQLSDPMYF. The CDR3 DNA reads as TGCGCCAGCAGTGAGGCGCAGCTTTCGGACCCCATGTACTTC.

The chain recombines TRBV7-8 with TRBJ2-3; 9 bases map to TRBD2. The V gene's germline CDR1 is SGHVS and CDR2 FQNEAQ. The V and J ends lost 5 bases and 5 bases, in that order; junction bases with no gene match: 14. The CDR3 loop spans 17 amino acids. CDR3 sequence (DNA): TGTGCCAGCAGCGCCATCCCTGGGGGACTAGCTAGAGATACGCAGTATTTT. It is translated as CASSAIPGGLARDTQYF.

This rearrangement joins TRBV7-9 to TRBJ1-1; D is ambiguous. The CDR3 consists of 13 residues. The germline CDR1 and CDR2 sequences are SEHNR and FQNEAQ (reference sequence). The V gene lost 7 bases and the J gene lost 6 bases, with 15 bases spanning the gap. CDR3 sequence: CASTNVLLAEAFF. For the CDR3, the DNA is TGTGCCAGCACCAACGTATTATTGGCTGAAGCTTTCTTT.

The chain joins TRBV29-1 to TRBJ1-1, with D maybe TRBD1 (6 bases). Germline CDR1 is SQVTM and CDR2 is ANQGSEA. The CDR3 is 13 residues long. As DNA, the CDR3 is TGCAGTGGGGGACATCTTCGGGACACTGAAGCTTTCTTT. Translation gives CSGGHLRDTEAFF.

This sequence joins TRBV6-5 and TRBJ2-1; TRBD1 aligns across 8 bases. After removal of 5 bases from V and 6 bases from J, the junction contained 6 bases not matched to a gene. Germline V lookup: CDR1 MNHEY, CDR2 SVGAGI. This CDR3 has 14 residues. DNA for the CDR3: TGTGCCAGCAGTGCAGGGGGCGAAGGCAATGAGCAGTTCTTC. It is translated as CASSAGGEGNEQFF.

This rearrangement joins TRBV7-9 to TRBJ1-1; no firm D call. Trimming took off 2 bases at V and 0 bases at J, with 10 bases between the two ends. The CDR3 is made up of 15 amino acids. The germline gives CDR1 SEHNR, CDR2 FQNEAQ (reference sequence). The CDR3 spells CASSLYPLVNTEAFF. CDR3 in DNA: TGTGCCAGCAGCTTATATCCACTGGTGAACACTGAAGCTTTCTTT.

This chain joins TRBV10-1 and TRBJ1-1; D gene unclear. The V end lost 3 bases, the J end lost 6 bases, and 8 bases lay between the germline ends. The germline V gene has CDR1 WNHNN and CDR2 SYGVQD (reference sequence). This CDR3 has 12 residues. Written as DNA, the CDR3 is TGCGCCAGCAGTGACGAGGGCTCTGAAGCTTTCTTT. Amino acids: CASSDEGSEAFF.